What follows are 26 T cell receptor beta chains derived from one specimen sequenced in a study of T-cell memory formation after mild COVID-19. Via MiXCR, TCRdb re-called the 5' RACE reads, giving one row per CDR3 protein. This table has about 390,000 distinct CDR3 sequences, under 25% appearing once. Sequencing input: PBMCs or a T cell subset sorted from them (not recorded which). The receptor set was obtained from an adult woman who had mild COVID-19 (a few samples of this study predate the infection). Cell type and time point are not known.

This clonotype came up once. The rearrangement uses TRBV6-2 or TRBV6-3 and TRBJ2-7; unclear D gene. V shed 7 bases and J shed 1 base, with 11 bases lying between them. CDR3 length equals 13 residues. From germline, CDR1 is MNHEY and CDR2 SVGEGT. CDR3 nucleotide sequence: TGTGCCAGCACGAAGGGTGGGTCCTACGAGCAGTACTTC. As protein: CASTKGGSYEQYF.

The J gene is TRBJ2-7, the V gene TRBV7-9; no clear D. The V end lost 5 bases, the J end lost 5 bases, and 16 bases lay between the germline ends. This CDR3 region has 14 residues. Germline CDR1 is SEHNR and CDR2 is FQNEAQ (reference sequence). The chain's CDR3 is CASSAYISSHEQYF. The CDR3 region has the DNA TGTGCCAGCAGCGCCTACATCTCGTCCCACGAGCAGTACTTC.

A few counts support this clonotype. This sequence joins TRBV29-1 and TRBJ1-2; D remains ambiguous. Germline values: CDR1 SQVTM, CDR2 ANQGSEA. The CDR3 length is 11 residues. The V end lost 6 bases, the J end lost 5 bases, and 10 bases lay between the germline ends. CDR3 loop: CSVATPYGYTF. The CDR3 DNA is TGCAGCGTCGCGACCCCGTATGGCTACACCTTC.

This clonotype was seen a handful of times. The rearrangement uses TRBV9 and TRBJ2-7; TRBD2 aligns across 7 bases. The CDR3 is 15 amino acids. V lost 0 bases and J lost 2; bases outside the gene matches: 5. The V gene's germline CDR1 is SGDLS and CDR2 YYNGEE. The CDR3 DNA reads TGTGCCAGCAGCGTAGCCCCGGGAGGTGCCTACGAGCAGTACTTC. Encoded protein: CASSVAPGGAYEQYF.

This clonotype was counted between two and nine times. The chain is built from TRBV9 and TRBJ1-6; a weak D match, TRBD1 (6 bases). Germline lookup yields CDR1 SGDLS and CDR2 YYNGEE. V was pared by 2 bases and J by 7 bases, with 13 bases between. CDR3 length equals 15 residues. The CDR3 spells CASSVGGGRNSPLHF. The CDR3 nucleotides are TGTGCCAGCAGCGTGGGGGGGGGCAGGAATTCACCCCTCCACTTT.

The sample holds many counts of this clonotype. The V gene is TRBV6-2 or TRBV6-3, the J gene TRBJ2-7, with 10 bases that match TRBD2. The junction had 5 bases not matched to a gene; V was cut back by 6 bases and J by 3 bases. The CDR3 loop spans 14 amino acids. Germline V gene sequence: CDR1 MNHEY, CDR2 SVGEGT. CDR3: CASSLLAGSYEQYF. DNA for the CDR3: TGTGCCAGCAGCTTACTAGCGGGAAGCTACGAGCAGTACTTC.

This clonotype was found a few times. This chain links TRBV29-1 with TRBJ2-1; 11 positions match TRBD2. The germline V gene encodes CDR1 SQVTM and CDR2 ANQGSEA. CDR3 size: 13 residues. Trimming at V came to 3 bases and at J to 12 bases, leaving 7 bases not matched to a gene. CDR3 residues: CSVEGLAGGGQFF. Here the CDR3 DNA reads TGCAGCGTTGAGGGGCTAGCGGGAGGCGGGCAGTTCTTC.

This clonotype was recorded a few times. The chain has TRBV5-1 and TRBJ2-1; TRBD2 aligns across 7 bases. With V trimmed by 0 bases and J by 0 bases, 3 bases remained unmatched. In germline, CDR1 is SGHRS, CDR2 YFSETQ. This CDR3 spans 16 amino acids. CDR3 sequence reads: CASSLDGGVSYNEQFF. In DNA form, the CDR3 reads TGCGCCAGCAGCTTGGATGGGGGGGTCTCCTACAATGAGCAGTTCTTC.

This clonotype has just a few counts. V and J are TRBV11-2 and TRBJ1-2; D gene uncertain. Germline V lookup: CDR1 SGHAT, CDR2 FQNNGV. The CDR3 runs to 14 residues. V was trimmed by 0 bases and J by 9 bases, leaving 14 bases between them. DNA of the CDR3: TGTGCCAGCAGCTTAGAGGTTCAAGGATATAGCTACACCTTC. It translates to CASSLEVQGYSYTF.

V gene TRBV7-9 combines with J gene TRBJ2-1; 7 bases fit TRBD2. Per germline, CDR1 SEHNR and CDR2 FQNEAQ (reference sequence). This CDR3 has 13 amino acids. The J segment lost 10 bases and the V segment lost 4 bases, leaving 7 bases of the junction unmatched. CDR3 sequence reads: CASSSGLGREQFF. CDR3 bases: TGTGCCAGCAGCTCCGGACTAGGTCGGGAGCAGTTCTTC.

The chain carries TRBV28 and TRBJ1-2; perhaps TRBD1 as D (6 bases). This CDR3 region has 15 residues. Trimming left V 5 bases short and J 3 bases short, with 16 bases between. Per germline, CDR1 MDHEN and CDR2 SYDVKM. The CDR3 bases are TGTGCCAGCAGTGCCCCTCGGGGGGCTGACTATGGCTACACCTTC. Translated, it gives CASSAPRGADYGYTF.

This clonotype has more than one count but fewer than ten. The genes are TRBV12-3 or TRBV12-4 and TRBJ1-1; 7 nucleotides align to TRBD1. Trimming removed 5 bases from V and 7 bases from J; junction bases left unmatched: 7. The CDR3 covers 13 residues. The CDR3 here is CASSPAYRGEAFF. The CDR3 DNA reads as TGTGCCAGCAGTCCAGCTTACAGGGGTGAAGCTTTCTTT.

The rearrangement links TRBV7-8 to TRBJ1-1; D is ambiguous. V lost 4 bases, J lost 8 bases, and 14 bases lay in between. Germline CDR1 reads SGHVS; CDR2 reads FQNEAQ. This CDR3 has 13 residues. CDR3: CASSSLGFPEAFF. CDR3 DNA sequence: TGTGCCAGCAGCTCTCTAGGCTTCCCCGAAGCTTTCTTT.

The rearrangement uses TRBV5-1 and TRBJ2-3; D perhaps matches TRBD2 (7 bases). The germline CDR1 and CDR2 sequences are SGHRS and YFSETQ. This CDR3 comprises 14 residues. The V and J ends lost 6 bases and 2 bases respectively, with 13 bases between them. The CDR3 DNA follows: TGCGCCAGCATGCGGGGGCTGGACACAGATACGCAGTATTTT. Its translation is CASMRGLDTDTQYF.

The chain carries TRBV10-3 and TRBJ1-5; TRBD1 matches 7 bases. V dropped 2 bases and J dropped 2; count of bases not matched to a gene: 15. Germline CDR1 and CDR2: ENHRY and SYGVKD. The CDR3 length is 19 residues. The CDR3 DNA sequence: TGTGCCATCAGTGAGCCCCCCGGGACAGTAATTTCGGGCAATCAGCCCCAGCATTTT. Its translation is CAISEPPGTVISGNQPQHF.

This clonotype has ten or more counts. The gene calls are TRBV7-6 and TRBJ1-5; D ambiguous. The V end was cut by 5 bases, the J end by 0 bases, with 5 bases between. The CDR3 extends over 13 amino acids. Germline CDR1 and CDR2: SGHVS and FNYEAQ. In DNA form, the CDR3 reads TGTGCCAGCAGCAGGGATAGCAATCAGCCCCAGCATTTT. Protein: CASSRDSNQPQHF.

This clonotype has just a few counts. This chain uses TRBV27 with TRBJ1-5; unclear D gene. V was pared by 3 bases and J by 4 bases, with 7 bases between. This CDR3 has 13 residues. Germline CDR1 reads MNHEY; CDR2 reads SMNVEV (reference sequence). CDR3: CASSFRENQPQHF. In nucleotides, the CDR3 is TGTGCCAGCAGTTTCCGGGAGAATCAGCCCCAGCATTTT.

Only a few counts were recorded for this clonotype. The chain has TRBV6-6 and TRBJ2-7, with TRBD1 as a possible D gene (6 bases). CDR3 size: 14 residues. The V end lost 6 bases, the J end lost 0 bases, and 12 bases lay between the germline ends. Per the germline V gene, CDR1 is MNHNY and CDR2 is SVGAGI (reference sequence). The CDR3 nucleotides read TGTGCCAGCAGGAGGACAGCAAGCTCCTACGAGCAGTACTTC. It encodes CASRRTASSYEQYF.

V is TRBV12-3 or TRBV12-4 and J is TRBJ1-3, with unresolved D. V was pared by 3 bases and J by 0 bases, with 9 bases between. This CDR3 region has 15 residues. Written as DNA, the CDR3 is TGTGCCAGCAGTTTCGACCTTGTCTCTGGAAACACCATATATTTT. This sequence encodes CASSFDLVSGNTIYF.

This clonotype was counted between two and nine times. Written as DNA, the CDR3 is TGTGCCAGCAGCCCTGGGAGCGGGGGGGCAAATGAGCAGTTCTTC. It specifies CASSPGSGGANEQFF. J is TRBJ2-1 and V is TRBV7-3; 10 bases are a match to TRBD2. The CDR3 is 15 residues long. After removal of 5 bases from V and 7 bases from J, the junction contained 8 bases not matched to a gene. Germline CDR1 is SGHTA and CDR2 is FQGTGA.

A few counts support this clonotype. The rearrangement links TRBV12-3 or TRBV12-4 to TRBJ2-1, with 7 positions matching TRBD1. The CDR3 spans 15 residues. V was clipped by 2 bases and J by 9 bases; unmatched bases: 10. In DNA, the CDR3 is TGTGCCAGCAGTTTAAGACAGGGTTATCTTCTTGAGCAGTTCTTC. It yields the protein CASSLRQGYLLEQFF.

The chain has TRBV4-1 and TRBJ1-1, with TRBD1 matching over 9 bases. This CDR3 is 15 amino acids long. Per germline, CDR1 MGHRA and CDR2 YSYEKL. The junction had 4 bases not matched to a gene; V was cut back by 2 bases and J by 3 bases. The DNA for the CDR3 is TGCGCCAGCAGCCAACTACAGGGGGCGGACACTGAAGCTTTCTTT. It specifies CASSQLQGADTEAFF.

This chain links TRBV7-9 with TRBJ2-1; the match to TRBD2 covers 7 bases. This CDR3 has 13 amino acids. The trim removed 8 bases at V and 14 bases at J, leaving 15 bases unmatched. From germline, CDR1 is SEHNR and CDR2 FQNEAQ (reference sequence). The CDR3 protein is CASGTETSREEFF. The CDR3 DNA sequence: TGTGCCAGCGGAACCGAGACGAGTCGGGAGGAGTTCTTC.

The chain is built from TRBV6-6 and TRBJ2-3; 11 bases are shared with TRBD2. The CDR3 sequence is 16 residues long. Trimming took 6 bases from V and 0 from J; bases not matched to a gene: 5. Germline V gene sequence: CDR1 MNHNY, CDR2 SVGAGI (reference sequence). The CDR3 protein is CASRGLAATSTDTQYF. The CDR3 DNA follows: TGTGCCAGCAGGGGACTAGCGGCAACTAGCACAGATACGCAGTATTTT.

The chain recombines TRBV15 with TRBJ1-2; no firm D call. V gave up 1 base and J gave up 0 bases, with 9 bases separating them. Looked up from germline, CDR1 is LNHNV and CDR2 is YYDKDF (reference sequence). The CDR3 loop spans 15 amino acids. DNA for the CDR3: TGTGCCACCAGCAGAGGCACATCTTCTAACTATGGCTACACCTTC. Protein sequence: CATSRGTSSNYGYTF.

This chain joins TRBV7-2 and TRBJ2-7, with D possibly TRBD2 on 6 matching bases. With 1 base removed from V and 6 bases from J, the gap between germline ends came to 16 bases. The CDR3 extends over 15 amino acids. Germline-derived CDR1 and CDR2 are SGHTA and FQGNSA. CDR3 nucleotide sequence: TGTGCCAGCAGCTTAGGGTTAATAGAGGGAGGCGAGCAGTACTTC. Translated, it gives CASSLGLIEGGEQYF.